The 17 T cell receptor beta chains reported below all come from one sample, sequenced in a study of CD8+CD57+ T cells in acquired aplastic anemia. TCR beta VDJ combinations and CDR3 sequences were profiled from genomic DNA. Via MiXCR, TCRdb re-called the reads, giving one row per CDR3 protein. The sample holds under 200,000 distinct CDR3 sequences; under 70% are singletons and the top ten take just over 45%. The sequenced sample consisted of sorted CD4+, CD8+, or CD8+CD57+ T cells (not recorded which) from PBMCs. The receptors here all came from a human donor with severe aplastic anemia or a healthy control (not recorded which).

This chain links TRBV7-9 with TRBJ1-4; 8 bases map to TRBD1. CDR3 size: 15 residues. V was pared by 5 bases and J by 7 bases, with 9 bases of the junction left unmatched. The V gene's germline CDR1 is SEHNR and CDR2 FQNEAQ (reference sequence). Here the CDR3 reads CASSPSQGGVEKLFF. The CDR3 DNA sequence: TGTGCCAGCAGCCCGTCACAGGGGGGGGTTGAAAAACTGTTTTTT.

This sequence joins TRBV2 and TRBJ1-1; no clear D gene. V was clipped by 3 bases and J by 4 bases, with 6 bases between them. The CDR3 extends over 12 amino acids. CDR1 SNHLY and CDR2 FYNNEI come from the germline V gene. CDR3 protein: CASSDVLTEAFF. In DNA form, the CDR3 reads TGTGCCAGCAGTGATGTCCTCACTGAAGCTTTCTTT.

With regard to this clonotype: Its ends do not fully match the called genes, so a read error is possible. V gene TRBV5-1 combines with J gene TRBJ1-6; D gene unclear. CDR3 length equals 15 residues. Germline V gene data show CDR1 as SGHRS and CDR2 as YFSETQ. Here the CDR3 DNA reads TGCGACAGCAGCTTGGCCGGGGTTATAAATTCACCCCTCCACTTT. It yields the protein CDSSLAGVINSPLHF.

There are many counts of this clonotype. V and J are TRBV6-4 and TRBJ2-2; D call uncertain. Trimming pared 2 bases from V and 8 bases from J, leaving 6 bases between. The CDR3 loop spans 12 amino acids. Per germline, CDR1 MRHNA and CDR2 SNTAGT. CDR3 sequence: CASSDERGELFF. The CDR3 DNA reads as TGTGCCAGCAGTGACGAGAGGGGGGAGCTGTTTTTT.

This chain connects TRBV7-9 to TRBJ1-2; no definite D call. The CDR3 consists of 14 residues. The V end was cut by 1 base, the J end by 4 bases, with 10 bases between. Germline values: CDR1 SEHNR, CDR2 FQNEAQ (reference sequence). The CDR3 here is CASSLDGPSYGYTF. CDR3 bases: TGTGCCAGCAGCTTAGACGGACCGAGCTATGGCTACACCTTC.

This clonotype came up a few times. CDR3 DNA: TGCAGCGCCAGGGACAGGTCGGTGGTCGAGCAGTACTTC. Protein product: CSARDRSVVEQYF. J is TRBJ2-7 and V is TRBV29-1; TRBD1 matches at 8 bases. The CDR3 spans 13 residues. V lost 7 bases, J lost 6 bases, and 11 bases stayed unmatched. Germline-derived CDR1 and CDR2 are SQVTM and ANQGSEA.

This clonotype showed up many times. The chain joins TRBV7-9 to TRBJ2-7; D is uncertain. The CDR3 contains 12 residues. V lost 6 bases and J 2 bases, leaving 8 bases between the germline ends. Looked up from germline, CDR1 is SEHNR and CDR2 is FQNEAQ (reference sequence). The DNA of the CDR3 is TGTGCCAGCAGTCAAGGAACCTACGAGCAGTACTTC. Translated: CASSQGTYEQYF.

In its sample, this clonotype was seen a few times. This chain uses TRBV28 with TRBJ1-2; D is possibly TRBD1 (5 bases). V dropped 6 bases and J dropped 2 bases, with 13 bases sitting between them. The CDR3 is 14 residues long. Germline CDR1 and CDR2: MDHEN and SYDVKM. CDR3 coding DNA: TGTGCCAGCAGCCCCTTGACAGCCAACTATGGCTACACCTTC. This translates into CASSPLTANYGYTF.

The rearrangement joins TRBV5-1 to TRBJ2-2, with D possibly matching TRBD2 (5 bases). The germline gives CDR1 SGHRS, CDR2 YFSETQ. Trimming stripped 0 bases from V and 2 bases from J, with 11 bases between. The CDR3 runs to 16 residues. The CDR3 bases are TGCGCCAGCAGCTTGGCCGGGATCTTAAACACCGGGGAGCTGTTTTTT. The encoded protein is CASSLAGILNTGELFF.

The chain uses TRBV14 and TRBJ1-1, with 9 bases fitting TRBD1. Germline V CDR1 and CDR2: SGHDN, FVKESK. Trimming at V came to 2 bases and at J to 5 bases, leaving 3 bases not matched to a gene. The CDR3 runs to 14 residues. As DNA, the CDR3 is TGTGCCAGCAGCCAACTACAGGGGGCAACTGAAGCTTTCTTT. It specifies CASSQLQGATEAFF.

In its sample, this clonotype was seen many times. The rearrangement uses TRBV20-1 and TRBJ2-3; TRBD1 matches 7 bases. The germline V gene has CDR1 DFQATT and CDR2 SNEGSKA (reference sequence). The CDR3 covers 16 residues. Trimming removed 2 bases from V and 3 bases from J; junction bases left unmatched: 11. CDR3 region: CSARPARGSLTDTQYF. Written as DNA, the CDR3 is TGCAGTGCTAGACCTGCCAGGGGGAGTTTGACAGATACGCAGTATTTT.

The table lists this clonotype with many counts. The V call is TRBV7-4, the J call TRBJ1-5, with D possibly TRBD1 on 5 matching bases. The V gene's germline CDR1 is SGHVT and CDR2 SQSDAQ. V lost 3 bases and J lost 0, with 12 bases in between. This CDR3 comprises 16 residues. The CDR3 nucleotides read TGTGCCAGCAGCTTGCCCCGTCAGGGTAGCAATCAGCCCCAGCATTTT. Protein sequence: CASSLPRQGSNQPQHF.

Worth noting for this clonotype: Since no conserved phenylalanine or tryptophan closes the CDR3, a read error is the likely cause. The V and J genes are TRBV7-9 and TRBJ2-7, with D possibly being TRBD2 (5 bases). Germline CDR1 SEHNR, CDR2 FQNEAQ (reference sequence). V lost 3 bases, J lost 6 bases, and 9 bases lay in between. The length of the CDR3 is 12 residues. CDR3 residues: CASSLLRAEQYC. In DNA, the CDR3 is TGTGCCAGCAGCTTGTTGAGGGCCGAGCAGTACTGC.

This chain joins TRBV15 and TRBJ1-5; no clear D. V was shortened by 3 bases and J by 0 bases, with 9 bases between the two germline ends. CDR1 LNHNV and CDR2 YYDKDF come from the germline V gene (reference sequence). The CDR3 totals 15 residues. CDR3 amino acids: CATSSDGSSNQPQHF. The CDR3 DNA is TGTGCCACCAGCAGCGACGGGTCTAGCAATCAGCCCCAGCATTTT.

This chain links TRBV7-9 with TRBJ2-7; 12 bases map to TRBD1. The J call may be mistaken, given a closer DNA end match to TRBJ2-5. CDR1 is SEHNR and CDR2 is FQNEAQ in the germline V gene (reference sequence). This CDR3 is 16 amino acids long. CDR3 sequence: CASSLEGTGGIETQYF. For the CDR3, the DNA is TGTGCCAGCAGCTTAGAGGGGACAGGGGGCATTGAGACCCAGTACTTC.

This chain joins TRBV7-8 and TRBJ2-5; 10 bases are shared with TRBD2. CDR3 length equals 16 residues. With 5 bases clipped from V and 4 bases from J, the junction kept 10 bases outside the gene matches. Germline CDR1 and CDR2: SGHVS and FQNEAQ. Written as DNA, the CDR3 is TGTGCCAGCAGCCCATGGGGCTTAGCGGGGGGAGAGACCCAGTACTTC. Residues: CASSPWGLAGGETQYF.

This clonotype was seen a handful of times. This may come from a read error, since a much larger clone is one base off. The chain links TRBV6-1 to TRBJ1-4, with D possibly TRBD1 on 6 matching bases. The CDR3 extends over 15 amino acids. In germline, CDR1 is MNHNS, CDR2 SASEGT. The CDR3 loop reads CASSEVQGTNEELFF. The DNA of the CDR3 is TGTGCCAGCAGTGAAGTTCAGGGGACTAATGAAGAACTGTTTTTT.